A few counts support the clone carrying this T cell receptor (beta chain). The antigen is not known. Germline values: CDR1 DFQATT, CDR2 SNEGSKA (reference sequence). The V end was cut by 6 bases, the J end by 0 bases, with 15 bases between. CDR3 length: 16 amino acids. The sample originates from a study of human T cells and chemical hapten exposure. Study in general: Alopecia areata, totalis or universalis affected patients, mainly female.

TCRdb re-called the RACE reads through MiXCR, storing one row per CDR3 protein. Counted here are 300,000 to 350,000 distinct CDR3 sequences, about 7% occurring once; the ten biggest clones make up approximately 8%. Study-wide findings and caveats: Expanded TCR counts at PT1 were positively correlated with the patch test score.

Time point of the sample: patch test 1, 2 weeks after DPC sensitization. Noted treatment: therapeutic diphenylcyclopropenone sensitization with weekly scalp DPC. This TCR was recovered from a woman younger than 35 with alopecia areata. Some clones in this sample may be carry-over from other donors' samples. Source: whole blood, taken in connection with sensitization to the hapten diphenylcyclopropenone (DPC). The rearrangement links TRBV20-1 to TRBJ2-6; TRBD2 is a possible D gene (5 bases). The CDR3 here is CSARRGLGSGANVLTF. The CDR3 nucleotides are TGCAGTGCACGTCGGGGATTAGGCTCTGGGGCCAACGTCCTGACTTTC.